A single T cell receptor (beta chain) is shown here with its context. There are a few counts of this clonotype. Which antigen it targets is not known. No per-base quality is available; no much larger clone lies one base away. The method was 5' RACE. The instrument given in TCRdb is Illumina HiSeq 2000. Template switching introduced a universal primer binding site; the final cDNA contained a unique molecular identifier, enabling accurate counting of TCR cDNA molecules. First-strand cDNA for TCR alpha and beta chains was synthesized from specific primers in the conserved constant-segment region. To control for contamination, every cDNA library carried two barcodes: a SMART-Mk sample barcode plus Illumina barcodes. Two successive PCR steps introduced TruSeq adapter sequences along with Illumina sample barcodes. TCR alpha and beta cDNA libraries were sequenced on the Illumina HiSeq platform with custom primers. In the paper's pipeline: Raw reads were processed with MiGEC to extract unique molecular identifiers, and MiXCR was used to determine CDR3 positions. Recombination models were inferred per individual with the repgenHMM and IGoR tools using an EM algorithm. Shared clonotypes were analyzed with the tcR package in R, and sharing was normalized by the product of cloneset sizes. To study raw recombination without the effects of thymic and clonal selection, out-of-frame nonproductive sequences were analyzed. Clones were called with MiXCR by TCRdb after fastp trimmed the public reads at Q25, and only in-frame beta chains were retained. Each CDR3 protein appears once, grouped with its most common genes and DNA. The V and J calls reflect TCRdb's pipeline rather than the authors' work. Within this sample are hundreds of thousands of distinct CDR3 sequences, with 8.5% to 9% of them counted one time only. Of the sample, 0.85% to 1% falls within the top ten clones.

From its cysteine to its phenylalanine, the CDR3 spans 15 amino acids. Left in the record is the CDR3 DNA by itself, 45 bases read in frame from the first base. V is pruned by 2 bases and J by 5 bases, leaving 3 bases of the junction without a gene match. The CDR1 and CDR2 encoded by the germline V gene are SGHDT and YYEEEE. This entry comes from a study of identical twins (dated by TCRdb to the mid-2010s). In the study overall: To test whether fetal clonotypes persist, the study used deep sequencing on TCR alpha and beta repertoires from monozygotic twins, unrelated adults of various ages, and cord blood. To rule out contamination, the twin experiments were replicated at different times with different library preparation protocols. Results the study describes overall, beyond this receptor: Invariant T cells such as MAIT and iNKT could partly confound zero-insertion analyses, though diverse VJ usage argued against this for most clonotypes. Because the same donors could not be followed over many years, conclusions were based on cross-sectional statistical analysis. In monozygotic twins, out-of-frame TCR alpha sharing was systematically underestimated by recombination models, although the models agreed with sharing between unrelated individuals. Out-of-frame TCR alpha sequences shared between twins showed an excess of low generation-probability sequences compared with coincidental sharing between unrelated individuals. In beta out-of-frame sequences, excess twin sharing was weaker, because having fewer shared sequences lowered the signal-to-noise ratio. Fewer insertions were carried by abundant cord blood beta clonotypes; a weaker similar trend was observed in young adult naive repertoires, while no such trend was observed in memory repertoires.

Every donor was a healthy Caucasian. Three pairs of female monozygotic twins, all aged about 18 to 29 years, made up the twin cohort. The RNA used for TCR libraries was isolated from peripheral blood mononuclear cells. Separately, the same data were catalogued under a study of yellow fever vaccine responses in identical twins. As noted in the second study: The T cell response to vaccination in identical twins was reported by the authors to appear partly convergent and partly personalized. The study precisely tracked vaccine-responding T cell clones in identical twins.

The sample was PBMCs. This receptor was taken from a woman aged 18-30 years in good health. This chain is built from TRBV5-6 and TRBJ2-4; 11 nucleotides in the junction match TRBD1. The DNA sequence is as follows: TGTGCCAGCAGCTTTTGGACAGGGGGCCAAAACATTCAGTACTTC. It encodes CASSFWTGGQNIQYF.